These 12 T cell receptor beta chains originate from one sample sequenced in a study of blood T cells in healthy people across ages. A second 7 to 11 cycle PCR used barcoded and J-beta primers. TCRdb ran MiXCR on the 5' RACE reads and lists one entry per CDR3 protein. The sample includes under 2 million distinct CDR3 sequences, 30% to 40% seen only once; the top ten take roughly 10%. Input material: blood. The receptors originated from a woman aged 25 to 39 in good health.

The chain couples TRBV24-1 to TRBJ2-1, with 9 bases that match TRBD2. The CDR3 loop spans 16 amino acids. Germline CDR1 and CDR2: KGHDR and SFDVKD. V lost 2 bases and J lost 5; bases outside the gene matches: 6. The CDR3 loop is CATSDSSGTWNNEQFF. In nucleotides, the CDR3 is TGTGCCACCAGTGATTCTAGCGGGACGTGGAACAATGAGCAGTTCTTC.

V and J are TRBV11-3 and TRBJ1-1; the D gene is possibly TRBD1 (6 bases). Germline-derived CDR1 and CDR2 are SGHNT and YENEEA. CDR3 size: 19 residues. V lost 0 bases and J lost 5, with 25 bases in between. CDR3 loop: CASSLDDPSSEGEETEAFF. As DNA, the CDR3 is TGTGCCAGCAGCTTAGATGACCCCTCGTCGGAGGGGGAGGAAACTGAAGCTTTCTTT.

The sample holds a few counts of this clonotype. The rearrangement links TRBV4-1 to TRBJ2-1, with D possibly being TRBD1 or TRBD2 (5 bases each). Trimming took 4 bases from V and 2 from J, leaving 15 bases between them. CDR3 length: 16 residues. Germline V gene lookup returns CDR1 MGHRA and CDR2 YSYEKL. This CDR3 reads CASSLQPGLAYNEQFF. The CDR3 region has the DNA TGCGCCAGCAGCCTCCAACCGGGGCTGGCCTACAATGAGCAGTTCTTC.

The CDR3 protein is CASIGDRDNEQFF. The CDR3 coding sequence is TGTGCCAGCATCGGGGACAGGGACAATGAGCAGTTCTTC. The rearrangement uses TRBV6-1 and TRBJ2-1, with 9 positions matching TRBD1. The CDR3 totals 13 residues. Trimming removed 7 bases from V and 5 bases from J; junction bases left unmatched: 3. Germline values: CDR1 MNHNS, CDR2 SASEGT.

There are a few counts of this clonotype. The chain joins TRBV7-9 to TRBJ2-7; tentative D call: TRBD1 (6 bases). This CDR3 is 15 amino acids long. Per germline, CDR1 SEHNR and CDR2 FQNEAQ (reference sequence). V was shortened by 5 bases and J by 3 bases, with 17 bases between the two germline ends. CDR3 residues: CASSGLLGAGYEQYF. The CDR3 bases are TGTGCCAGCAGCGGCCTCTTGGGGGCGGGCTACGAGCAGTACTTC.

In this sample, this clonotype turned up many times. The chain couples TRBV29-1 to TRBJ1-2; D is perhaps TRBD1 (6 bases). The CDR3 totals 12 residues. V gave up 0 bases and J gave up 8 bases, with 10 bases separating them. Germline V CDR1 and CDR2: SQVTM, ANQGSEA. The CDR3 nucleotides read TGCAGCGTTGAAGATCCAGGGGAGGGCTACACCTTC. Protein: CSVEDPGEGYTF.

The gene calls are TRBV20-1 and TRBJ1-5; TRBD1 aligns across 10 bases. There are 16 residues in the CDR3. Germline V gives CDR1 DFQATT, CDR2 SNEGSKA (reference sequence). Trimming removed 7 bases from V and 2 bases from J; junction bases left unmatched: 11. The CDR3 sequence: CSVRGQGYMGNQPQHF. CDR3 DNA: TGCAGTGTTCGGGGACAGGGGTATATGGGCAATCAGCCCCAGCATTTT.

The CDR3 nucleotides are TGTGCCAGCAGCTCCGAACCCACCTCCGGTAGATACGAGCAGTACTTC. Translation gives CASSSEPTSGRYEQYF. The J gene is TRBJ2-7, the V gene TRBV7-6; no firm D call. Germline lookup yields CDR1 SGHVS and CDR2 FNYEAQ. V was shortened by 4 bases and J by 4 bases, with 20 bases between the two germline ends. The CDR3 is 16 amino acids.

The J gene is TRBJ1-1, the V gene TRBV6-5; tentatively, D is TRBD1 (6 bases). The CDR3 totals 13 residues. Germline-derived CDR1 and CDR2 are MNHEY and SVGAGI. Between the trimmed V and J ends, which lost 7 bases and 4 bases, there was a span of 13 bases. The chain's CDR3 is CASTLAGVTEAFF. The CDR3, as DNA: TGTGCCAGCACTTTGGCAGGGGTCACTGAAGCTTTCTTT.

Regarding this clonotype: Just one base apart from a much larger clone, this may be a read error. The J gene is TRBJ2-5, the V gene TRBV29-1; D not certain. The closer fit of TRBJ2-7 to the DNA end suggests the J call may be wrong. The CDR3 is 12 residues long. In germline, CDR1 is SQVTM, CDR2 ANQGSEA. The CDR3 nucleotides are TGCAGCGTTAAGGAGAAGAGCTACGAGCAGTACTTC. This encodes CSVKEKSYEQYF.

The rearrangement joins TRBV24-1 to TRBJ2-1, with unresolved D. CDR1 and CDR2 (germline): KGHDR, SFDVKD. The CDR3 is 15 amino acids. V lost 4 bases to trimming and J lost 3 bases, with 12 bases between them. CDR3 nucleotide sequence: TGTGCCACCAGTGAGTCTTCGGCGATCTACAATGAGCAGTTCTTC. It is translated as CATSESSAIYNEQFF.

The V and J genes are TRBV2 and TRBJ1-4; 9 nucleotides align to TRBD1. This CDR3 is built from 15 residues. J was trimmed by 8 bases and V by 8 bases; bases with no gene match: 12. Germline-derived CDR1 and CDR2 are SNHLY and FYNNEI. The DNA of the CDR3 is TGTGCCAGCCGGACAGGGGATGTCGGCGGGGAAAAACTGTTTTTT. It encodes CASRTGDVGGEKLFF.